Listed below are T cell receptor beta chains from one sample, sequenced in a study of early T cells in non-severe SARS-CoV-2 infection. TCRdb used MiXCR to reprocess the 5' RACE reads, holding one entry per CDR3 protein. This sample has about 64,000 distinct CDR3 sequences; 20% to 25% occur once, and the top ten carry 16%. Source: whole blood, taken at baseline. The receptors here all came from an adult who was a healthcare worker with PCR-confirmed SARS-CoV-2 infection or an uninfected control (not recorded which). The CDR3 runs from the conserved cysteine through the conserved F or W. D genes are given only for firm matches. Expanded clones get a size class; other rows say once, few or many, or leave the size out.

TRBV30,-,TRBJ2-4,-,CAWSSGSKNIQYF,TGTGCCTGGAGTTCCGGGTCCAAAAACATTCAGTACTTC
TRBV7-3,-,TRBJ2-5,few,CASSLKASETQYF,TGTGCCAGCAGCTTAAAAGCATCTGAGACCCAGTACTTC
TRBV4-1,TRBD1,TRBJ2-1,-,CASSHHGQGARNEQFF,TGCGCCAGCAGCCACCACGGACAGGGGGCGCGTAATGAGCAGTTCTTC
TRBV6-6,TRBD1,TRBJ2-1,few,CATLKGQSYNEQFF,TGTGCCACGTTAAAGGGACAGAGTTACAATGAGCAGTTCTTC
TRBV4-1,TRBD1,TRBJ2-7,few,CASSQRQGSTYEQYF,TGCGCCAGCAGCCAACGACAGGGGTCCACCTACGAGCAGTACTTC
TRBV7-9,TRBD1,TRBJ1-1,many,CASSPQTGAVAFF,TGTGCCAGCAGCCCACAAACAGGGGCGGTGGCTTTCTTT
TRBV10-3,TRBD1,TRBJ2-7,-,CAISGDRALSYEQYF,TGTGCCATCAGTGGAGACAGGGCGCTTTCCTACGAGCAGTACTTC
TRBV11-2,TRBD2,TRBJ2-5,-,CASSLRTSGGPDETQYF,TGTGCCAGCAGCTTAAGGACTAGCGGGGGGCCCGACGAGACCCAGTACTTC
TRBV6-1,-,TRBJ1-2,many,CASSGDYGYTF,TGTGCCAGCAGTGGGGACTATGGCTACACCTTC
TRBV27,TRBD1,TRBJ2-7,-,CASSFGDRAEQYF,TGTGCCAGCAGTTTCGGGGACAGGGCCGAGCAGTACTTC
TRBV4-1,TRBD1,TRBJ2-3,-,CASSQIQGDLDTQYF,TGCGCCAGCAGCCAAATTCAGGGGGATTTGGATACGCAGTATTTT
TRBV3-1,TRBD1,TRBJ2-2,-,CASSHGTGAGELFF,TGTGCCAGCAGCCACGGGACAGGGGCCGGGGAGCTGTTTTTT
TRBV2,-,TRBJ2-5,-,CASNERTAKETQYF,TGTGCCAGCAATGAGCGGACCGCTAAAGAGACCCAGTACTTC
TRBV29-1,-,TRBJ2-1,-,CSGRHGYNEQFF,TGCAGCGGAAGACACGGTTACAATGAGCAGTTCTTC
TRBV4-1,-,TRBJ2-7,-,CASGGSNEQYF,TGCGCCAGCGGGGGGTCGAACGAGCAGTACTTC
TRBV3-1,TRBD2,TRBJ2-1,many,CASSKTSGGFDNEQFF,TGTGCCAGCAGCAAAACTAGCGGGGGGTTTGACAATGAGCAGTTCTTC
TRBV29-1,-,TRBJ1-1,-,CSVVTGKTEAFF,TGCAGCGTTGTTACGGGGAAAACTGAAGCTTTCTTT
TRBV3-1,-,TRBJ1-2,-,CASSQVPGTSYGYTF,TGTGCCAGCAGCCAAGTCCCAGGGACAAGCTATGGCTACACCTTC
TRBV5-1,-,TRBJ2-3,-,CASKYGDTQYF,TGCGCCAGCAAGTATGGGGATACGCAGTATTTT
TRBV30,TRBD1,TRBJ2-7,few,CAWSGTGHHEQYF,TGTGCCTGGAGTGGGACAGGGCACCACGAGCAGTACTTC
TRBV13,-,TRBJ2-6,few,CASTGGSGANVLTF,TGTGCCAGCACGGGGGGCTCCGGGGCCAACGTCCTGACTTTC
TRBV11-1,-,TRBJ2-7,-,CASTPGLTSTYEQYF,TGTGCCAGCACCCCCGGGCTGACTTCCACCTACGAGCAGTACTTC
TRBV9,-,TRBJ2-7,-,CASSVLETGDEQYF,TGTGCCAGCAGCGTACTAGAGACCGGAGACGAGCAGTACTTC
TRBV5-4,TRBD1,TRBJ2-2,few,CASSLEPRTGATTGELFF,TGTGCCAGCAGCTTGGAGCCTCGGACAGGGGCGACCACCGGGGAGCTGTTTTTT
TRBV2,-,TRBJ1-1,few,CASSASRMGTEAFF,TGTGCCAGCAGTGCTTCTCGTATGGGCACTGAAGCTTTCTTT
TRBV4-1,-,TRBJ1-4,few,CASSPWGSTNEKLFF,TGCGCCAGCAGCCCCTGGGGATCAACTAATGAAAAACTGTTTTTT
TRBV7-8,-,TRBJ2-2,-,CASSPHSSPRELFF,TGTGCCAGCAGCCCCCACAGTTCCCCAAGGGAGCTGTTTTTT
TRBV2,-,TRBJ1-1,-,CASSEVEALNTEAFF,TGTGCCAGCAGTGAGGTTGAGGCCTTGAACACTGAAGCTTTCTTT
TRBV7-9,TRBD1,TRBJ1-1,few,CASSSRGTASEAFF,TGTGCCAGCAGCTCCCGCGGGACAGCCTCTGAAGCTTTCTTT
TRBV6-1,-,TRBJ1-2,-,CASREKLYGYTF,TGTGCCAGCAGAGAGAAGCTATATGGCTACACCTTC
TRBV3-1,TRBD2,TRBJ2-1,-,CASSQGRGDYQFF,TGTGCCAGCAGCCAAGGGAGAGGGGACTACCAGTTCTTC
TRBV5-1,TRBD1,TRBJ1-1,-,CASSLEQGASTEAFF,TGCGCCAGCAGCTTGGAGCAGGGGGCGAGTACTGAAGCTTTCTTT
TRBV19,-,TRBJ2-3,few,CASRGDSTDTQYF,TGTGCCAGTAGAGGGGACAGCACAGATACGCAGTATTTT
TRBV4-1,-,TRBJ2-5,-,CASSLMAEVETQYF,TGCGCCAGCAGCCTTATGGCCGAGGTAGAGACCCAGTACTTC
TRBV10-3,-,TRBJ1-1,few,CATSSRVNTEAFF,TGTGCCACCTCGTCCAGGGTGAACACTGAAGCTTTCTTT
TRBV30,-,TRBJ1-1,few,CACKRAGTEAFF,TGTGCCTGTAAGCGGGCGGGCACTGAAGCTTTCTTT
TRBV7-9,-,TRBJ2-7,-,CASSLVGGSEQYF,TGTGCCAGCAGCTTAGTTGGCGGCTCCGAGCAGTACTTC
TRBV12-3/TRBV12-4,-,TRBJ1-5,-,CASSSADNQPQHF,TGTGCCAGCAGTTCGGCAGACAATCAGCCCCAGCATTTT
TRBV6-4,-,TRBJ2-5,few,CASGEETQYF,TGTGCCAGCGGGGAAGAGACCCAGTACTTC
TRBV7-3,TRBD1,TRBJ2-2,few,CASSSGTGATGELFF,TGTGCCAGCAGCTCTGGGACAGGGGCCACCGGGGAGCTGTTTTTT
TRBV5-1,TRBD2,TRBJ2-1,-,CASSWGLPNEQFF,TGCGCCAGCAGCTGGGGACTACCGAATGAGCAGTTCTTC
TRBV6-5,TRBD2,TRBJ2-5,few,CASSDWEGTQYF,TGTGCCAGCAGTGACTGGGAGGGGACCCAGTACTTC
TRBV12-3/TRBV12-4,-,TRBJ2-3,many,CASREGDTQYF,TGTGCCAGCAGGGAAGGGGATACGCAGTATTTT
TRBV2,-,TRBJ1-1,-,CASNPGKSTEAFF,TGTGCCAGCAATCCAGGGAAATCAACTGAAGCTTTCTTT
TRBV20-1,-,TRBJ2-3,-,CSASPPSTDMQYF,TGCAGTGCTAGCCCCCCTAGCACAGATATGCAGTATTTT
TRBV30,-,TRBJ2-4,few,CALGLGGNIQYF,TGTGCCCTCGGTCTGGGGGGAAACATTCAGTACTTC
TRBV19,-,TRBJ1-5,-,CASSEVLRRGNQPQHF,TGTGCCAGTAGCGAGGTCCTTCGGAGGGGCAATCAGCCCCAGCATTTT
TRBV5-1,TRBD1,TRBJ1-5,-,CASSPTGESNQPQHF,TGCGCCAGCAGCCCGACAGGGGAAAGCAATCAGCCCCAGCATTTT
TRBV6-6,TRBD1,TRBJ2-5,-,CASSYKGQGKQETQYF,TGTGCCAGCAGTTATAAGGGACAGGGTAAACAAGAGACCCAGTACTTC
TRBV9,TRBD2,TRBJ2-1,few,CASSLGTSNEQFF,TGTGCCAGCAGCCTAGGGACTAGCAATGAGCAGTTCTTC
TRBV4-1,-,TRBJ2-1,-,CASSQEAPSYNEQFF,TGCGCCAGCAGCCAAGAAGCACCGTCGTACAATGAGCAGTTCTTC
TRBV5-1,TRBD1,TRBJ2-7,many,CASSEGQSSYEQYF,TGCGCCAGCAGCGAGGGACAGAGCTCCTACGAGCAGTACTTC
TRBV9,-,TRBJ2-1,few,CASGFDSYNEQFF,TGTGCCAGCGGGTTTGACTCCTACAATGAGCAGTTCTTC
TRBV12-3/TRBV12-4,TRBD1,TRBJ1-2,-,CASSWGQNNYGYTF,TGTGCCAGCAGTTGGGGACAGAATAACTATGGCTACACCTTC
TRBV29-1,-,TRBJ1-3,few,CSATGSSGNTIYF,TGCAGTGCCACCGGGAGCTCTGGAAACACCATATATTTT
TRBV7-3,-,TRBJ1-1,-,CASRLTAYTEAFF,TGTGCCAGCAGGTTGACAGCCTACACTGAAGCTTTCTTT
TRBV5-5,-,TRBJ1-4,few,CASSLAGGAISEKLFF,TGTGCCAGCAGCTTGGCAGGAGGGGCTATAAGTGAAAAACTGTTTTTT